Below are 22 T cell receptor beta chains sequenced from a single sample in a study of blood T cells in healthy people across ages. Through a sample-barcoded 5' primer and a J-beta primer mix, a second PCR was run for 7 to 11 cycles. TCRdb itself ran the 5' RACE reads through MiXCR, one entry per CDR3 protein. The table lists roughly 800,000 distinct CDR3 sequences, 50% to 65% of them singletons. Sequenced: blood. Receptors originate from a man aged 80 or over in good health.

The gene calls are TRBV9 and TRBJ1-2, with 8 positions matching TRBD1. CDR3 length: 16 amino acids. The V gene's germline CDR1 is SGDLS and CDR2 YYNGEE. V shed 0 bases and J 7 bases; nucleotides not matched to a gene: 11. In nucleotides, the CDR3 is TGTGCCAGCAGCGTAGATGGACAGGGCTTTCGGGGTGGCTACACCTTC. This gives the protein CASSVDGQGFRGGYTF.

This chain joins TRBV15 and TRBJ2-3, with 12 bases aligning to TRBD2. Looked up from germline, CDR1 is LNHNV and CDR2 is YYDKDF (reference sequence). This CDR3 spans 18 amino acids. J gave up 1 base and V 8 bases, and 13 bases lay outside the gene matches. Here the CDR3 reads CATSSGRGFGKRTDTQYF. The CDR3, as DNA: TGTGCCACCTCTAGCGGGAGGGGCTTCGGCAAGCGCACAGATACGCAGTATTTT.

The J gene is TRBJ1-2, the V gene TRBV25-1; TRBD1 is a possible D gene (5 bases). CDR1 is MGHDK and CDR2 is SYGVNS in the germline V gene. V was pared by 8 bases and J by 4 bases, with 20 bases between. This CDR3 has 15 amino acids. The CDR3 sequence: CASAPFRGETYGYTF. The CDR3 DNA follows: TGTGCCAGCGCACCCTTTCGAGGGGAGACCTATGGCTACACCTTC.

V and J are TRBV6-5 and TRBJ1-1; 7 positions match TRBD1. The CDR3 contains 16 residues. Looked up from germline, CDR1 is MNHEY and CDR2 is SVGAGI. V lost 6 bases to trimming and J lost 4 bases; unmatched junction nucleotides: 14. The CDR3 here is CASSSSGGVMATEAFF. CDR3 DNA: TGTGCCAGCAGCAGCTCAGGGGGGGTGATGGCCACTGAAGCTTTCTTT.

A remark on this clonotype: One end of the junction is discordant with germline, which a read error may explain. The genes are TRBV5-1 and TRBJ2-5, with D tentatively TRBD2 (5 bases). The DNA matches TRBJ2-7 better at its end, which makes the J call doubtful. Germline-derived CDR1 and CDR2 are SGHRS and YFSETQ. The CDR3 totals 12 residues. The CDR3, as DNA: TGTGCCAGCAGCTTAGGACTGAACGAGCAGTACTTC. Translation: CASSLGLNEQYF.

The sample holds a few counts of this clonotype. The DNA of the CDR3 is TGCGCCAGCAGCTTGGGTTCGTCCTTCCAAGAGACCCAGTACTTC. Translation gives CASSLGSSFQETQYF. The chain couples TRBV5-1 to TRBJ2-5; D is uncertain. The CDR3 has 15 residues. In germline, CDR1 is SGHRS, CDR2 YFSETQ. V gave up 0 bases and J gave up 1 base, with 10 bases separating them.

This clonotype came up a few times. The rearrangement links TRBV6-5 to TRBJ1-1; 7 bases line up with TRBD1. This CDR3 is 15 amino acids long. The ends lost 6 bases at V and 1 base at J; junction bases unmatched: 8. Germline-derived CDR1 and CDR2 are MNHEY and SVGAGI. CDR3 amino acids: CASSQRQGTNTEAFF. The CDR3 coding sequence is TGTGCCAGCAGCCAACGACAGGGTACGAACACTGAAGCTTTCTTT.

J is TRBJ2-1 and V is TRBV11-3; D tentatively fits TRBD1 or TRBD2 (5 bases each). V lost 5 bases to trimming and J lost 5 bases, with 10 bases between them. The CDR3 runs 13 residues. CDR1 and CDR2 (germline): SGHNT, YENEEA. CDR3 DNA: TGTGCCAGCAGCGGGGGAAATAACAATGAGCAGTTCTTC. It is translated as CASSGGNNNEQFF.

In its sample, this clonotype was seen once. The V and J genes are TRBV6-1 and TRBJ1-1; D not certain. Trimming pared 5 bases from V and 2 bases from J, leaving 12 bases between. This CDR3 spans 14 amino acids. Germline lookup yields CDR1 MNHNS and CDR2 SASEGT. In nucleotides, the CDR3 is TGTGCCAGCAGTACGACTGAGGGAAACACTGAAGCTTTCTTT. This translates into CASSTTEGNTEAFF.

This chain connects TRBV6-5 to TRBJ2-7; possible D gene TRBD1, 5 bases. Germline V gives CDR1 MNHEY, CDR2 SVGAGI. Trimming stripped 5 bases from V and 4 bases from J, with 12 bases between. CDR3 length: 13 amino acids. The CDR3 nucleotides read TGTGCCAGCAGTCGGAAGCAGGGTTACGAGCAGTACTTC. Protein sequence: CASSRKQGYEQYF.

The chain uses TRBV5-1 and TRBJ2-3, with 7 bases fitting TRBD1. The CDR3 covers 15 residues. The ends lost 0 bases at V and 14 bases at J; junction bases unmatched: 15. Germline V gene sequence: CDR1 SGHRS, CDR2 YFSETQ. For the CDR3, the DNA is TGCGCCAGCAGCTTGGGAACAGGGGTCGAAAGATACGCGTATTTT. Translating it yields CASSLGTGVERYAYF.

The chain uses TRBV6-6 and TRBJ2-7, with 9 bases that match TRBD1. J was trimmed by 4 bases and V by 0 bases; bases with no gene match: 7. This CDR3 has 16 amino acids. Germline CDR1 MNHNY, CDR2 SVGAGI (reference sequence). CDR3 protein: CASSYSGGQGPYEQYF. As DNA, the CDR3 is TGTGCCAGCAGTTACTCGGGGGGACAGGGTCCTTACGAGCAGTACTTC.

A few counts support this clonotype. The CDR3 DNA is TGTGCCAGCAGCTCATGGCGGGCGAGCTCCTACAATGAGCAGTTCTTC. Protein: CASSSWRASSYNEQFF. V is TRBV13 and J is TRBJ2-1; possibly TRBD2 for D (5 bases). The V end was cut by 4 bases, the J end by 0 bases, with 13 bases between. There are 16 residues in the CDR3. Germline lookup yields CDR1 PRHDT and CDR2 FYEKMQ (reference sequence).

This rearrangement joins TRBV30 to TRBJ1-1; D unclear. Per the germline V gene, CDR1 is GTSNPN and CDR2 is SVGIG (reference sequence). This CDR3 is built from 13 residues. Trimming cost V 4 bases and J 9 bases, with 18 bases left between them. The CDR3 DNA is TGTGCCTGGACCACCGGGCCCAGCCAGAAAGCTTTCTTT. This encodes CAWTTGPSQKAFF. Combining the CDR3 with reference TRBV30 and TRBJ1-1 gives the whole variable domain SQTIHQWPATLVQPVGSPLSLECTVEGTSNPNLYWYRQAAGRGLQLLFYSVGIGQISSEVPQNLSASRPQDRQFILSSKKLLLSDSGFYLCAWTTGPSQKAFFGQGTRLTVV.

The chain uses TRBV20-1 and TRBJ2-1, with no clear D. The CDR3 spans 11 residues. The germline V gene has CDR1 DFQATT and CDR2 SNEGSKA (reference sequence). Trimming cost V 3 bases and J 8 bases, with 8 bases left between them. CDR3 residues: CSASLADEQFF. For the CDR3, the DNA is TGCAGTGCTAGTTTGGCGGATGAGCAGTTCTTC.

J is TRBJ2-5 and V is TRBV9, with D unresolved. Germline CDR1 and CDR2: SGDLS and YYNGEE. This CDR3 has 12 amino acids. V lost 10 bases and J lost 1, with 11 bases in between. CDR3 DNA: TGTGCCTCAGCCTCTGGCCAAGAGACCCAGTACTTC. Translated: CASASGQETQYF.

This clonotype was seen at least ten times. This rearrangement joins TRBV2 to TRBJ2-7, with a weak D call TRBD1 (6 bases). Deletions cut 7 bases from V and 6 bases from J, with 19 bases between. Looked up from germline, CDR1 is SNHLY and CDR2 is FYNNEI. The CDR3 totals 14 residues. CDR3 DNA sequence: TGTGCCAGCACTATACAGGGACCTTCAGGCGAGCAGTACTTC. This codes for CASTIQGPSGEQYF. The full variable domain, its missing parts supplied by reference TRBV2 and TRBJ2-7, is EPEVTQTPSHQVTQMGQEVILRCVPISNHLYFYWYRQILGQKVEFLVSFYNNEISEKSEIFDDQFSVERPDGSNFTLKIRSTKLEDSAMYFCASTIQGPSGEQYFGPGTRLTVT.

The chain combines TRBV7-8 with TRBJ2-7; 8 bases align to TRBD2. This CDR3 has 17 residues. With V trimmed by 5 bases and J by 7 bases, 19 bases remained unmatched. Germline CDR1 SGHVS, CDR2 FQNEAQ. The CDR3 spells CASSRMPGTSWSREQYF. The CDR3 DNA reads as TGTGCCAGCAGCCGAATGCCCGGGACTAGTTGGTCTCGGGAGCAGTACTTC.

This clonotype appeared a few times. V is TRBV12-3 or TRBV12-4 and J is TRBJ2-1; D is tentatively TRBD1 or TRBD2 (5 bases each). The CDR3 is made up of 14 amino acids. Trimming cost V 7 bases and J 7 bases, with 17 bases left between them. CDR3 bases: TGTGCCAGCACCCGGGACCCCAGTGGGAATGAGCAGTTCTTC. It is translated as CASTRDPSGNEQFF.

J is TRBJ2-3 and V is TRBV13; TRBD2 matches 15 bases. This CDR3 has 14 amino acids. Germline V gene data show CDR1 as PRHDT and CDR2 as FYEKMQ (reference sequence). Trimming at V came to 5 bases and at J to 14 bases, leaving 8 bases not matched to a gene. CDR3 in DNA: TGTGCCAGCAGCCCTGGGGGACTAGCGGGAGGTGCGTATTTT. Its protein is CASSPGGLAGGAYF.

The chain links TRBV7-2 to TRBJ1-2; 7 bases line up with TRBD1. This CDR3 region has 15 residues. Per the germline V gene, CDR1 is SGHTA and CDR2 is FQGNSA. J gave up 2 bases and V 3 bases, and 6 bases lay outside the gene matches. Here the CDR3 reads CASSFTGDANYGYTF. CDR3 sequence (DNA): TGTGCCAGCAGCTTTACAGGGGACGCCAACTATGGCTACACCTTC.

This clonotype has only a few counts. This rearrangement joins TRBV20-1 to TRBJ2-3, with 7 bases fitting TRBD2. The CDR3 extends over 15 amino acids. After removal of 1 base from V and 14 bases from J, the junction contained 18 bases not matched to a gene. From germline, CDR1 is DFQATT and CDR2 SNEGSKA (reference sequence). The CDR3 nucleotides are TGCAGTGCTAGAGTCGATACTAGCGTTGACAGATACGCGTATTTT. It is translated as CSARVDTSVDRYAYF.